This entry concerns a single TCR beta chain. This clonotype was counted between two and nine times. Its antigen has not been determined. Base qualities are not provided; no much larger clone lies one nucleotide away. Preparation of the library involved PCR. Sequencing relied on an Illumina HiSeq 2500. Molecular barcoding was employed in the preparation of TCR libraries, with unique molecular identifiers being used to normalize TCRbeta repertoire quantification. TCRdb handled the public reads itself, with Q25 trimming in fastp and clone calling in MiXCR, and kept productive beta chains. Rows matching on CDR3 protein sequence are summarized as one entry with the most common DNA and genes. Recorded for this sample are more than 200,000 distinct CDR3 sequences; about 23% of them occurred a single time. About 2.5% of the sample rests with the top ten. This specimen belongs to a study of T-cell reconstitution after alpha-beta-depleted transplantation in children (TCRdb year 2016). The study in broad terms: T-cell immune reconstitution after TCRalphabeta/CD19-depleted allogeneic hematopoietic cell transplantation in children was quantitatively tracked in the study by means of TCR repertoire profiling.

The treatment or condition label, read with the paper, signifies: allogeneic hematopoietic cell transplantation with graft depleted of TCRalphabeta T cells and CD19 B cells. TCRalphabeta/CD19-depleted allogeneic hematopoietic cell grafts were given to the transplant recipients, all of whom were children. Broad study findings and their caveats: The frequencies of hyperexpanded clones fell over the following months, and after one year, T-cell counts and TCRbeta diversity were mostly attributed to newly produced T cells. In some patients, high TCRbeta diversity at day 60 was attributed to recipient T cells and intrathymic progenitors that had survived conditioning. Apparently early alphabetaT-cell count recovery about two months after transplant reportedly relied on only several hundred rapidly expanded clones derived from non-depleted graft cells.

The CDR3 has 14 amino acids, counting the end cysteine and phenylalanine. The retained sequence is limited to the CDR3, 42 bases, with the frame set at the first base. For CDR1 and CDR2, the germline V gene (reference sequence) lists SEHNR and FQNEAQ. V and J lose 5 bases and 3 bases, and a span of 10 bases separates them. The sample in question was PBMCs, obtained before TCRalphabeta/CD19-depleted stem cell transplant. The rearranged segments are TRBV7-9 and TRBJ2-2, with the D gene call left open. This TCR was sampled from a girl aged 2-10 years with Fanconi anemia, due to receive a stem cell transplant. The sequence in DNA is TGTGCCAGCAGCCATACTATTGACACCGGGGAGCTGTTTTTT. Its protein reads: CASSHTIDTGELFF.